The 24 T cell receptor beta chains given below trace back to one sample, sequenced in a study of spatial heterogeneity in lung cancer. TCRdb re-derived calls from the 5' RACE reads in MiXCR, one entry per CDR3 protein. The table shows about 85,000 distinct CDR3 sequences, with about 20% occurring only once. Time point: sample taken at primary tumor resection. Without sorting, whole RNA was sequenced from tumor, nontumor lung or frozen PBMC. The starting material was PBMCs, obtained at surgery. The source of these receptors is a male donor with early-stage non-small cell lung cancer.

This clonotype was seen more than once but under ten times. The J gene is TRBJ2-7, the V gene TRBV9; TRBD1 aligns across 8 bases. This CDR3 spans 15 amino acids. V was clipped by 0 bases and J by 7 bases; unmatched bases: 9. Germline values: CDR1 SGDLS, CDR2 YYNGEE. The CDR3: CASSVGAGGTEEQYF. The CDR3 DNA sequence: TGTGCCAGCAGCGTAGGGGCAGGGGGCACGGAGGAGCAGTACTTC.

This clonotype was seen a handful of times. This chain links TRBV6-5 with TRBJ1-5; D gene unclear. Germline CDR1 MNHEY, CDR2 SVGAGI. The CDR3 has 14 residues. Trimming stripped 4 bases from V and 0 bases from J, with 7 bases between. The CDR3 bases are TGTGCCAGCAGTTTTCGGGGTAGCAATCAGCCCCAGCATTTT. Translation: CASSFRGSNQPQHF.

This sequence joins TRBV7-9 and TRBJ2-1; 8 bases fit TRBD2. J gave up 3 bases and V 2 bases, and 9 bases lay outside the gene matches. This CDR3 is built from 17 residues. Germline CDR1 is SEHNR and CDR2 is FQNEAQ (reference sequence). The CDR3: CASSLPSRGGNYNEQFF. The CDR3 DNA reads TGTGCCAGCAGCTTACCCTCCCGGGGGGGCAACTACAATGAGCAGTTCTTC.

The chain has TRBV2 and TRBJ2-1, with TRBD2 matching over 8 bases. The CDR3 totals 16 residues. With 2 bases clipped from V and 6 bases from J, the junction kept 9 bases outside the gene matches. Germline-derived CDR1 and CDR2 are SNHLY and FYNNEI. CDR3 amino acids: CASSETSGGAANEQFF. CDR3 DNA: TGTGCCAGCAGTGAAACGTCGGGGGGGGCCGCCAATGAGCAGTTCTTC.

This clonotype was counted ten times or more. The chain couples TRBV5-1 to TRBJ2-3, with 11 bases aligning to TRBD2. CDR1 and CDR2 from the germline V gene are SGHRS and YFSETQ. The CDR3 has 15 residues. J was trimmed by 4 bases and V by 4 bases; bases with no gene match: 5. As DNA, the CDR3 is TGCGCCAGCAGCCTGGGACTAGCGGAGGCAGATACGCAGTATTTT. Translating gives CASSLGLAEADTQYF.

The gene calls are TRBV27 and TRBJ2-3; 15 bases are shared with TRBD2. V lost 4 bases, J lost 2 bases, and 7 bases stayed unmatched. This CDR3 spans 18 amino acids. Per the germline V gene, CDR1 is MNHEY and CDR2 is SMNVEV (reference sequence). The CDR3 sequence: CASSSPGTSGGTTDTQYF. The CDR3 DNA reads as TGTGCCAGCAGTTCCCCCGGGACTAGCGGGGGGACCACAGATACGCAGTATTTT.

The chain combines TRBV20-1 with TRBJ2-7, with D unclear. The CDR3 sequence is 15 residues long. Germline V CDR1 and CDR2: DFQATT, SNEGSKA (reference sequence). Trimming took off 3 bases at V and 0 bases at J, with 15 bases between the two ends. The CDR3 bases are TGCAGTGCTAGGTCTTTCGGATTCGACTCCTACGAGCAGTACTTC. Translating it yields CSARSFGFDSYEQYF.

The chain carries TRBV5-1 and TRBJ1-2; the D gene is possibly TRBD1 (6 bases). Per germline, CDR1 SGHRS and CDR2 YFSETQ. CDR3 size: 14 residues. V lost 4 bases to trimming and J lost 7 bases, with 17 bases between them. CDR3 coding DNA: TGCGCCAGCAGCCTGACAGGTGAAGGATTTGGCTACACCTTC. Translation gives CASSLTGEGFGYTF.

This clonotype was observed a handful of times. The chain couples TRBV29-1 to TRBJ1-2, with a tentative D call TRBD1 (6 bases). V lost 4 bases, J lost 2 bases, and 11 bases lay in between. The germline V gene has CDR1 SQVTM and CDR2 ANQGSEA. The CDR3 has 13 amino acids. The CDR3 region has the DNA TGCAGCGTTGGGCTCAGGGGAAACTATGGCTACACCTTC. Translation: CSVGLRGNYGYTF.

Notes on this clonotype: A junction end diverges from the germline sequence, so it may reflect a read error. The rearrangement joins TRBV15 to TRBJ2-3; perhaps D is TRBD1 or TRBD2 (6 bases each). CDR1 and CDR2 (germline): LNHNV, YYDKDF (reference sequence). This CDR3 region has 16 residues. As DNA, the CDR3 is TGTGCCACCAGCAGAGATAGGGGGGCAAGCACAGGTACGCAGTATTTT. As protein: CATSRDRGASTGTQYF.

The V call is TRBV27, the J call TRBJ2-1, with TRBD2 matching over 9 bases. In germline, CDR1 is MNHEY, CDR2 SMNVEV (reference sequence). V lost 3 bases to trimming and J lost 7 bases; unmatched junction nucleotides: 7. This CDR3 is 15 amino acids long. Here the CDR3 DNA reads TGTGCCAGCAGTTTCGGGCGGGAGGGCCGAAATGAGCAGTTCTTC. This gives the protein CASSFGREGRNEQFF.

This clonotype turned up a few times. The J gene is TRBJ1-1, the V gene TRBV11-2; the D is unclear. The CDR3 is 14 residues long. Germline values: CDR1 SGHAT, CDR2 FQNNGV. The V end was cut by 2 bases, the J end by 1 base, with 8 bases between. CDR3 sequence: CASSLPHTNTEAFF. The CDR3 DNA sequence: TGTGCCAGCAGCTTACCGCACACGAACACTGAAGCTTTCTTT.

This clonotype was found a few times. The chain combines TRBV7-2 with TRBJ2-3; tentatively, D is TRBD1 (6 bases). V was shortened by 5 bases and J by 4 bases, with 16 bases between the two germline ends. CDR3 size: 15 residues. Per the germline V gene, CDR1 is SGHTA and CDR2 is FQGNSA. The CDR3 loop reads CASSPNRAYSDTQYF. The CDR3 DNA sequence: TGTGCCAGCAGCCCAAACAGGGCCTACTCAGATACGCAGTATTTT.

This clonotype appeared a few times. The chain joins TRBV30 to TRBJ1-3; D unresolved. Germline V gene sequence: CDR1 GTSNPN, CDR2 SVGIG (reference sequence). Between the trimmed V and J ends, which lost 4 bases and 3 bases, there was a span of 1 base. The CDR3 covers 10 residues. CDR3 sequence reads: CAWIGNTIYF. The CDR3, as DNA: TGTGCCTGGATTGGAAACACCATATATTTT. Filled out from reference TRBV30 and TRBJ1-3, the complete variable domain reads SQTIHQWPATLVQPVGSPLSLECTVEGTSNPNLYWYRQAAGRGLQLLFYSVGIGQISSEVPQNLSASRPQDRQFILSSKKLLLSDSGFYLCAWIGNTIYFGEGSWLTVV.

This clonotype was recorded many times. The chain combines TRBV6-5 with TRBJ2-4; TRBD1 matches 7 bases. The CDR3 is 12 residues long. Germline CDR1 is MNHEY and CDR2 is SVGAGI. V lost 5 bases and J lost 13; bases outside the gene matches: 8. CDR3 region: CASSRKPGQQYF. The CDR3 DNA sequence: TGTGCCAGCAGTCGTAAACCGGGACAGCAGTACTTC.

The chain couples TRBV5-1 to TRBJ2-6; 8 nucleotides line up with TRBD1. Germline V gene lookup returns CDR1 SGHRS and CDR2 YFSETQ. The CDR3 contains 17 residues. The V gene end was trimmed by 4 bases and the J gene end by 2 bases; junction bases not matched to a gene: 8. In nucleotides, the CDR3 is TGCGCCAGCAGCCCCCCCCAGGGGGCGACTGGGGCCAACGTCCTGACTTTC. It yields the protein CASSPPQGATGANVLTF.

The chain joins TRBV5-5 to TRBJ2-3, with no clear D. The CDR3 has 14 amino acids. V dropped 2 bases and J dropped 2 bases, with 9 bases sitting between them. CDR1 is SGHKS, CDR2 YYEKEE, per germline (reference sequence). The CDR3 DNA reads TGTGCCAGCAGCTTAGAATCCGACACAGATACGCAGTATTTT. This translates into CASSLESDTDTQYF. Variable domain in full (rest from reference TRBV5-5 and TRBJ2-3): DAGVTQSPTHLIKTRGQQVTLRCSPISGHKSVSWYQQVLGQGPQFIFQYYEKEERGRGNFPDRFSARQFPNYSSELNVNALLLGDSALYLCASSLESDTDTQYFGPGTRLTVL.

This clonotype was picked up a small number of times. V is TRBV2 and J is TRBJ1-5; D might be TRBD1 (5 bases). V was shortened by 3 bases and J by 4 bases, with 10 bases between the two germline ends. Germline loops: CDR1 SNHLY, CDR2 FYNNEI. The CDR3 consists of 14 residues. CDR3 amino acids: CASSETDRNQPQHF. CDR3 coding DNA: TGTGCCAGCAGTGAGACCGACAGAAATCAGCCCCAGCATTTT.

The chain joins TRBV12-2 to TRBJ2-2; whether TRBD2, the table's D call, matches the DNA was not checked. TRBV12-2 is listed as a pseudogene. This CDR3 contains 19 residues. The CDR3 coding sequence is TGTGCAAGTCGCTCAAGCCCCGGGCCGGCAGGGACGAACACCGGGGAGCTGTTTTTT. Amino acids: CASRSSPGPAGTNTGELFF.

This clonotype showed up many times. This chain uses TRBV2 with TRBJ2-1; D unclear. The CDR3 sequence is 15 residues long. V was trimmed by 4 bases and J by 7 bases, leaving 17 bases between them. Germline CDR1 reads SNHLY; CDR2 reads FYNNEI. The CDR3 DNA sequence: TGTGCCAGCAGTGGGGCCCGTTATTCCCCTAATGAGCAGTTCTTC. This codes for CASSGARYSPNEQFF.

This clonotype was seen a handful of times. V is TRBV4-3 and J is TRBJ1-5; D gene uncertain. This CDR3 has 14 amino acids. Trimming left V 4 bases short and J 2 bases short, with 9 bases between. Germline V gene lookup returns CDR1 LGHNA and CDR2 YSLEER. The chain's CDR3 is CASSPHVGNQPQHF. The CDR3 nucleotides are TGCGCCAGCAGCCCGCACGTGGGCAATCAGCCCCAGCATTTT.

The chain links TRBV11-2 to TRBJ2-1, with D maybe TRBD1 (6 bases). Germline V CDR1 and CDR2: SGHAT, FQNNGV. Trimming pared 5 bases from V and 10 bases from J, leaving 18 bases between. The CDR3 contains 14 residues. CDR3 loop: CASSTTWTEKEQFF. The DNA for the CDR3 is TGTGCCAGCAGCACTACGTGGACAGAGAAAGAGCAGTTCTTC.

This clonotype was recorded at least ten times. The chain is built from TRBV7-3 and TRBJ1-1; a weak D match, TRBD1 (6 bases). This CDR3 has 14 residues. The germline V gene encodes CDR1 SGHTA and CDR2 FQGTGA. V lost 5 bases, J lost 5 bases, and 15 bases lay in between. CDR3 in DNA: TGTGCCAGCAGCCCATGGCAGGGGCATACTGAAGCTTTCTTT. This sequence encodes CASSPWQGHTEAFF. Supplemented by reference TRBV7-3 and TRBJ1-1, the full variable domain reads GAGVSQTPSNKVTEKGKYVELRCDPISGHTALYWYRQSLGQGPEFLIYFQGTGAADDSGLPNDRFFAVRPEGSVSTLKIQRTERGDSAVYLCASSPWQGHTEAFFGQGTRLTVV.

This clonotype showed up just a few times. V usage is TRBV5-1 and J usage is TRBJ2-7; D unresolved. Germline CDR1 is SGHRS and CDR2 is YFSETQ. CDR3 length equals 12 residues. V lost 0 bases and J 6 bases, leaving 7 bases between the germline ends. CDR3: CASSLELGEQYF. CDR3 nucleotide sequence: TGCGCCAGCAGCTTGGAATTGGGCGAGCAGTACTTC.